This T cell receptor beta chain was observed in a study of T-cell memory formation after mild COVID-19. Study results and limitations: CD4/CD8 balance held among clones contracting day 15 to 85, and later expanders leaned CD4+.

Details on this clonotype: Its antigen is not identified.

With constant-segment primers, 5'RACE yielded cDNA libraries of TCR alpha and TCR beta that carried sample barcodes and UMIs. TCRdb processed the 5' RACE reads anew with MiXCR; each CDR3 protein has one entry. The data contain about 560,000 distinct CDR3 sequences, roughly 22% of them seen just once; the ten biggest clones take up under 8.5%. CDR3 size: 15 residues. J was trimmed by 9 bases and V by 6 bases; bases with no gene match: 8. Germline CDR1 is SEHNR and CDR2 is FQNEAQ (reference sequence). Sequencing was carried out using PBMCs or a T cell subset sorted from them (not recorded which). The V gene is TRBV7-9, the J gene TRBJ2-1; TRBD2 matches at 13 bases. The TCR was taken from an adult woman who had mild COVID-19 (a few samples of this study predate the infection). Cell type and time point are not known. CDR3 loop: CASSSGTSGMGEQFF. The CDR3 coding sequence is TGTGCCAGCAGTTCCGGGACTAGCGGGATGGGTGAGCAGTTCTTC.